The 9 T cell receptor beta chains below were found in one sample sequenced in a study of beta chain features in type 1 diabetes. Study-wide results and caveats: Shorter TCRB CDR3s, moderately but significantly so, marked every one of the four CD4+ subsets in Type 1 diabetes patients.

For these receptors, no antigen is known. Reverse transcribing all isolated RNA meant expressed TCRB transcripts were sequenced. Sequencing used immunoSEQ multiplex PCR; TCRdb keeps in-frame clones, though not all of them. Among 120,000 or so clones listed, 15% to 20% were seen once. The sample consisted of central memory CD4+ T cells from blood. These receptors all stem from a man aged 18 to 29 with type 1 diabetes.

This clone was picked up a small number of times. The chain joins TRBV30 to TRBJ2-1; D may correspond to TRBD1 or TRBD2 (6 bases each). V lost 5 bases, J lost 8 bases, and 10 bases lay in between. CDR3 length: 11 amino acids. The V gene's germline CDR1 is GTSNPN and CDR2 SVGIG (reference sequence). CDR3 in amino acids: CAWGGLDEQFF. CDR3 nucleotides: TGTGCCTGGGGGGGGCTCGATGAGCAGTTCTTC. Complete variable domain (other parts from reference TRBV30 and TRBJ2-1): SQTIHQWPATLVQPVGSPLSLECTVEGTSNPNLYWYRQAAGRGLQLLFYSVGIGQISSEVPQNLSASRPQDRQFILSSKKLLLSDSGFYLCAWGGLDEQFFGPGTRLTVL.

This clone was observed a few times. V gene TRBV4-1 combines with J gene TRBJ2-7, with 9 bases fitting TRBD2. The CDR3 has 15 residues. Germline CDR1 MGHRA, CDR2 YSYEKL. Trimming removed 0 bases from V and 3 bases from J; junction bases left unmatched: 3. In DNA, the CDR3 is TGCGCCAGCAGCCAAGAACTAGCGGGTAGCTACGAGCAGTACTTC. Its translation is CASSQELAGSYEQYF.

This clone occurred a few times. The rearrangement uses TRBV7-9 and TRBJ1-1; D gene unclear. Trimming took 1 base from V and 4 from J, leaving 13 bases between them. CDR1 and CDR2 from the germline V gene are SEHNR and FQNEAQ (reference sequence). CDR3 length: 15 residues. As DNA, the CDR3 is TGTGCCAGCAGCTTAGGATCTGGACGACCCACTGAAGCTTTCTTT. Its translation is CASSLGSGRPTEAFF.

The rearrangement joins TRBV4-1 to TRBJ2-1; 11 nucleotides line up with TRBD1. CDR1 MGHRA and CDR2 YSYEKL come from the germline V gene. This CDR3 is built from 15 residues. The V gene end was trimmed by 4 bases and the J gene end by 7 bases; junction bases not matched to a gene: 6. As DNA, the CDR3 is TGCGCCAGCAGCCGCGGACAGGGGGCTTGGAATGAGCAGTTCTTC. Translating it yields CASSRGQGAWNEQFF.

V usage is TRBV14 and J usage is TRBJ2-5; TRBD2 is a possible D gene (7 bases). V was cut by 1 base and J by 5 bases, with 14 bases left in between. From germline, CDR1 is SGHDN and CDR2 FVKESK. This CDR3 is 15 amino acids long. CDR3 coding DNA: TGTGCCAGCAGCCAAGCGCGGGGGCTAATGGAGACCCAGTACTTC. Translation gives CASSQARGLMETQYF.

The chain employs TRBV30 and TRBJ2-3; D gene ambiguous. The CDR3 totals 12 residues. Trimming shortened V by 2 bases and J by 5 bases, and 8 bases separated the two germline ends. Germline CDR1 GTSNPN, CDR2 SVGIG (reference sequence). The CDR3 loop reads CAWSPIRDTQYF. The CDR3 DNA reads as TGTGCCTGGAGTCCTATACGAGATACGCAGTATTTT.

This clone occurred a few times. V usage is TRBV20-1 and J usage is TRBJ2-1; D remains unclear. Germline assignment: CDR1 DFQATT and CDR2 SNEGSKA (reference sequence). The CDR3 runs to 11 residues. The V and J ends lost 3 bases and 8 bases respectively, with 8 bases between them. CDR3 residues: CSASLGYEQFF. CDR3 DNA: TGCAGTGCTAGTTTAGGGTATGAGCAGTTCTTC.

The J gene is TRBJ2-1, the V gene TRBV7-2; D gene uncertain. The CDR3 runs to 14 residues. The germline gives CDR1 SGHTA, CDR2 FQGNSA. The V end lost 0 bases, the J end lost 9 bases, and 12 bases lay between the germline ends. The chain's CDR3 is CASSLAEVGFEQFF. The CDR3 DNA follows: TGTGCCAGCAGCTTAGCCGAGGTCGGGTTTGAGCAGTTCTTC.

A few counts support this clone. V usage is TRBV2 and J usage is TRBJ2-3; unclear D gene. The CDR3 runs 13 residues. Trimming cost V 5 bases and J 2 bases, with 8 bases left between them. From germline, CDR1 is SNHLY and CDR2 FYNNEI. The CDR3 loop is CASSSDLTDTQYF. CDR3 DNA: TGTGCCAGCAGTTCGGACCTCACAGATACGCAGTATTTT.